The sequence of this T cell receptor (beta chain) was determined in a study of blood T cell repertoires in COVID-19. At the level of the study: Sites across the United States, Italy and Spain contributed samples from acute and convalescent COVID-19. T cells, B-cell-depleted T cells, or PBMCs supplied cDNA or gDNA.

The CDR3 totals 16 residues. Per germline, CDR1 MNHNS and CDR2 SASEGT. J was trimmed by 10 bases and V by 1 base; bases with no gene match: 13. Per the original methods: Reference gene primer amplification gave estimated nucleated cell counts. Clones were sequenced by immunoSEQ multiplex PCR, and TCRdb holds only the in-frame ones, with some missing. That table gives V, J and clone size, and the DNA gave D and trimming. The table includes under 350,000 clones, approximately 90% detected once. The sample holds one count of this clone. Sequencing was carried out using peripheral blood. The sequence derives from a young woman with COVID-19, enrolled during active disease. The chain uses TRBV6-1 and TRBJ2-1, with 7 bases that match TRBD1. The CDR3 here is CASSEVLWDRRLEQFF. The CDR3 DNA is TGTGCCAGCAGTGAAGTTTTATGGGACAGACGCTTGGAGCAGTTCTTC.